The 16 T cell receptor beta chains reported below all come from one sample, sequenced in a study of blood T cell repertoires in COVID-19. Assay used: immunoSEQ multiplex PCR; TCRdb lists only in-frame clones, some missing. The sample shows about 320,000 clones, 88% of them seen only once. The sample taken for sequencing was PBMCs or T cells enriched from blood (not recorded which). These receptors all stem from a man in his thirties or forties who had recovered from COVID-19.

Only one count was recorded for this clone. The chain is built from TRBV10-3 and TRBJ1-2; no definite D call. Germline-derived CDR1 and CDR2 are ENHRY and SYGVKD. Trimming took 6 bases from V and 6 from J, leaving 17 bases between them. The CDR3 contains 14 residues. CDR3 nucleotides: TGTGCCATCAGCCTTACTCCGATCCTGCATGGCTACACCTTC. Translation gives CAISLTPILHGYTF.

Only one count was recorded for this clone. The J gene is TRBJ2-5, the V gene TRBV10-2; 8 bases are shared with TRBD1. Germline-derived CDR1 and CDR2 are WSHSY and SAAADI. This CDR3 is built from 12 residues. With V trimmed by 6 bases and J by 9 bases, 6 bases remained unmatched. CDR3 protein: CASRGQASPQYF. The CDR3, as DNA: TGCGCCAGCAGGGGACAGGCTTCGCCCCAGTACTTC.

The V gene is TRBV3-1 (or the pseudogene TRBV3-2), the J gene TRBJ2-3; 11 positions agree with TRBD2. The CDR3 is 16 residues long. The germline V gene has CDR1 LGHDT and CDR2 YNNKEL (reference sequence). V gave up 2 bases and J gave up 2 bases; unmatched junction bases: 3. The CDR3 DNA reads as TGTGCCAGCAGCCAACTAGCGGGGGGCCTCACAGATACGCAGTATTTT. This translates into CASSQLAGGLTDTQYF.

The genes are TRBV27 and TRBJ2-2; a weak D match, TRBD1 (6 bases). V was pared by 5 bases and J by 6 bases, with 16 bases between. The CDR3 is made up of 15 amino acids. The germline V gene has CDR1 MNHEY and CDR2 SMNVEV (reference sequence). Written as DNA, the CDR3 is TGTGCCAGCAGTCTTAGTCCCCCAGGGGCCGGGGAGCTGTTTTTT. This translates into CASSLSPPGAGELFF.

This clone has only one observation. This chain joins TRBV6-5 and TRBJ1-2, with 9 bases identical to TRBD1. V was clipped by 6 bases and J by 2 bases; unmatched bases: 7. The germline CDR1 and CDR2 sequences are MNHEY and SVGAGI. This CDR3 comprises 15 residues. CDR3 nucleotides: TGTGCCAGCAGATCTACCGGGACAGGGAACTATGGCTACACCTTC. This encodes CASRSTGTGNYGYTF.

This clone appeared a single time. J is TRBJ1-5 and V is TRBV6-2 or TRBV6-3, with a weak D call TRBD1 (6 bases). The CDR3 runs 13 residues. Germline values: CDR1 MNHEY, CDR2 SVGEGT. Trimming stripped 5 bases from V and 7 bases from J, with 12 bases between. CDR3 bases: TGTGCCAGCAGTCCCACAGGGTGGCAGCCCCAGCATTTT. It codes for CASSPTGWQPQHF.

The V call is TRBV10-3, the J call TRBJ1-3, with D possibly being TRBD1 (5 bases). Trimming stripped 8 bases from V and 2 bases from J, with 13 bases between. This CDR3 contains 14 residues. CDR1 is ENHRY and CDR2 is SYGVKD in the germline V gene. CDR3 protein: CAIAQGTTGNTIYF. DNA of the CDR3: TGTGCCATCGCCCAGGGTACAACTGGAAACACCATATATTTT.

V gene TRBV12-3 or TRBV12-4 combines with J gene TRBJ2-5, with 7 positions matching TRBD1. V gave up 4 bases and J gave up 3 bases; unmatched junction bases: 2. The CDR3 consists of 13 residues. CDR3 in amino acids: CASSYRGEETQYF. For the CDR3, the DNA is TGTGCCAGCAGTTACAGGGGCGAAGAGACCCAGTACTTC.

Written as DNA, the CDR3 is TGCGCCAGCAGCGGGACAGCCGGTATGAACACTGAAGCTTTCTTT. Translation: CASSGTAGMNTEAFF. The chain carries TRBV23-1 and TRBJ1-1; 7 positions match TRBD1. TRBV23-1 is flagged as an ORF with uncertain function. V shed 6 bases and J 0 bases; nucleotides not matched to a gene: 7. The CDR3 contains 15 residues.

The chain employs TRBV5-5 and TRBJ2-7; 11 positions match TRBD2. Germline CDR1 is SGHKS and CDR2 is YYEKEE (reference sequence). The trim removed 1 base at V and 0 bases at J, leaving 6 bases unmatched. The CDR3 is 17 amino acids. In DNA, the CDR3 is TGTGCCAGCAGCTTGCCTAGCGGGGGGCCTAGCTCCTACGAGCAGTACTTC. Protein product: CASSLPSGGPSSYEQYF.

This chain uses TRBV19 with TRBJ2-7; possibly TRBD1 for D (5 bases). The CDR3 is 14 residues long. Trimming cost V 8 bases and J 2 bases, with 16 bases left between them. The germline gives CDR1 LNHDA, CDR2 SQIVND (reference sequence). For the CDR3, the DNA is TGTGCCAGTGGGCTCGGTCAGGGCACCTACGAGCAGTACTTC. This sequence encodes CASGLGQGTYEQYF.

The chain has TRBV7-8 and TRBJ2-1; 7 bases are shared with TRBD1. CDR1 SGHVS and CDR2 FQNEAQ come from the germline V gene. V was pared by 5 bases and J by 5 bases, with 12 bases of the junction left unmatched. The CDR3 runs 16 residues. The CDR3 region has the DNA TGTGCCAGCAGCACTCGACAGACAGGGTTCGACAATGAGCAGTTCTTC. Residues: CASSTRQTGFDNEQFF.

The genes are TRBV7-8 and TRBJ2-1; 8 nucleotides line up with TRBD2. The CDR3 runs 15 residues. The junction had 4 bases not matched to a gene; V was cut back by 4 bases and J by 2 bases. Looked up from germline, CDR1 is SGHVS and CDR2 is FQNEAQ. The CDR3 sequence: CASSSGTRPYNEQFF. For the CDR3, the DNA is TGTGCCAGCAGCTCCGGGACTAGACCCTACAATGAGCAGTTCTTC.

The chain couples TRBV19 to TRBJ1-4, with 9 bases that match TRBD1. The germline CDR1 and CDR2 sequences are LNHDA and SQIVND (reference sequence). J gave up 7 bases and V 5 bases, and 8 bases lay outside the gene matches. CDR3 length: 15 amino acids. CDR3 nucleotide sequence: TGTGCCAGTAGTGCCGGACAGGGGAGCGGTGAAAAACTGTTTTTT. It translates to CASSAGQGSGEKLFF.

The chain employs TRBV5-4 and TRBJ1-1; D might be TRBD1 (5 bases). The CDR3 has 16 residues. V gave up 0 bases and J gave up 6 bases, with 18 bases separating them. Germline loops: CDR1 SGHNT, CDR2 YYREEE (reference sequence). In DNA form, the CDR3 reads TGTGCCAGCAGCTTGGTAGGGCAGGGTCGTGGTTCTGAAGCTTTCTTT. It encodes CASSLVGQGRGSEAFF. Together with reference TRBV5-4 and TRBJ1-1, the CDR3 gives the full variable domain: ETGVTQSPTHLIKTRGQQVTLRCSSQSGHNTVSWYQQALGQGPQFIFQYYREEENGRGNFPPRFSGLQFPNYSSELNVNALELDDSALYLCASSLVGQGRGSEAFFGQGTRLTVV.

V gene TRBV9 combines with J gene TRBJ2-2; TRBD2 matches 11 bases. Germline loops: CDR1 SGDLS, CDR2 YYNGEE. CDR3 length: 18 residues. Germline trimming cut 4 bases from V and 1 base from J; bases unmatched to any gene: 9. CDR3 in DNA: TGTGCCAGCAGCCCGTGGAGTAGCGGGGGGGTGAACACCGGGGAGCTGTTTTTT. This sequence encodes CASSPWSSGGVNTGELFF.